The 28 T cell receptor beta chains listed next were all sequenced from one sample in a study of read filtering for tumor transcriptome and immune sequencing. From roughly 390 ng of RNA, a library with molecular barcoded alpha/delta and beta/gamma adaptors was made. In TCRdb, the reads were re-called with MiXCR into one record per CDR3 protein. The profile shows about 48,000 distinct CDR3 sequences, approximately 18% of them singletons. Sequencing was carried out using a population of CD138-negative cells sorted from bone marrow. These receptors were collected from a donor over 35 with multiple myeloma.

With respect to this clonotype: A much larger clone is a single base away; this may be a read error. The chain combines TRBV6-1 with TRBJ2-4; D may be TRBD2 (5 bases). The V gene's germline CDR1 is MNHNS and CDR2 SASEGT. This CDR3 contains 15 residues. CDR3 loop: CTSSGKGVQVGIQYF. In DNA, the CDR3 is TGTACCAGCAGTGGGAAGGGAGTTCAGGTCGGCATTCAGTACTTC.

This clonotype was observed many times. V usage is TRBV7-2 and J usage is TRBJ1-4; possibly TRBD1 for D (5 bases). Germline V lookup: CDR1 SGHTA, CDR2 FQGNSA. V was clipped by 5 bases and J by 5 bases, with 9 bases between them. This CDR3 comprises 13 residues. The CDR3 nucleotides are TGTGCCAGCAGCCGACAGAAGAATGAAAAACTGTTTTTT. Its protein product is CASSRQKNEKLFF.

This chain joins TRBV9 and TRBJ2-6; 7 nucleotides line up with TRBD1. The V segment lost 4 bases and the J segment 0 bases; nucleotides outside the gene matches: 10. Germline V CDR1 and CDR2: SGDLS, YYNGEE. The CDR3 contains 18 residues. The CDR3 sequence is CASSPHRDRASGANVLTF. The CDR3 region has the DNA TGTGCCAGCAGCCCTCACCGGGACAGAGCCTCTGGGGCCAACGTCCTGACTTTC. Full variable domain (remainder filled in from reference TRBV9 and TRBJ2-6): DSGVTQTPKHLITATGQRVTLRCSPRSGDLSVYWYQQSLDQGLQFLIQYYNGEERAKGNILERFSAQQFPDLHSELNLSSLELGDSALYFCASSPHRDRASGANVLTFGAGSRLTVL.

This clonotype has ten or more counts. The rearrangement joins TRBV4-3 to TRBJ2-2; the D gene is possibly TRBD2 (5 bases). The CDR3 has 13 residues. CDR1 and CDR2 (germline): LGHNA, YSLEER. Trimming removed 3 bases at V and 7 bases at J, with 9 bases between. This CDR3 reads CASSQKRGGELFF. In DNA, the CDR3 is TGCGCCAGCAGCCAGAAACGGGGCGGGGAGCTGTTTTTT.

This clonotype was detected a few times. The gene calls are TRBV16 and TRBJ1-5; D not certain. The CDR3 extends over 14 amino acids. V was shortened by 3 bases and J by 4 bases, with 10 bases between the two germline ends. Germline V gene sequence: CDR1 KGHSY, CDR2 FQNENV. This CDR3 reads CASSQGSVNQPQHF. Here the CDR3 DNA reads TGTGCCAGCAGCCAGGGATCGGTTAATCAGCCCCAGCATTTT. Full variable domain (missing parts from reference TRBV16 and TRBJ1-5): GEEVAQTPKHLVRGEGQKAKLYCAPIKGHSYVFWYQQVLKNEFKFLISFQNENVFDETGMPKERFSAKCLPNSPCSLEIQATKLEDSAVYFCASSQGSVNQPQHFGDGTRLSIL.

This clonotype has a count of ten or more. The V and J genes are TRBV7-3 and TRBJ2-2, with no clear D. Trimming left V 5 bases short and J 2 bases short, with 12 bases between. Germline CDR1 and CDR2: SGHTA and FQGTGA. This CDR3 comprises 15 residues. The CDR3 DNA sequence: TGTGCCAGCAGCCCGTCTGGACCAAACACCGGGGAGCTGTTTTTT. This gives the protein CASSPSGPNTGELFF.

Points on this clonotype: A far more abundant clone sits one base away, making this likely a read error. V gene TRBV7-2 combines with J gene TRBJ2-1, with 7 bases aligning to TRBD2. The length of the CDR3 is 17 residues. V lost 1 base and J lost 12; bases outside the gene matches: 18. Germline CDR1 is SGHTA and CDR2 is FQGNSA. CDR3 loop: CASSLVTTSISVGGQFF. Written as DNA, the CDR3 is TGTGCCAGCAGCTTAGTGACGACTAGCATTTCCGTCGGTGGGCAGTTCTTC.

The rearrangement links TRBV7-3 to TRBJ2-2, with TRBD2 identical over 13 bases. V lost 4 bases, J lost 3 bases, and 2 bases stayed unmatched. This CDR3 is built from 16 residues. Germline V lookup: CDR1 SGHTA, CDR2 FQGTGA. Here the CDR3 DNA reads TGTGCCAGCAGCTCGGGACTAGCGGGACACACCGGGGAGCTGTTTTTT. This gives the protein CASSSGLAGHTGELFF.

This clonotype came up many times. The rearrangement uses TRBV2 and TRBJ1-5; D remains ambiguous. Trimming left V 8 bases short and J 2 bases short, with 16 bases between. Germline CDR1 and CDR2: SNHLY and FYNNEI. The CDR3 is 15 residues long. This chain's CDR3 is CASQEEGLGNQPQHF. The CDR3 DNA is TGTGCCAGCCAAGAAGAGGGTCTAGGCAATCAGCCCCAGCATTTT. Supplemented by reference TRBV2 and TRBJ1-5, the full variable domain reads EPEVTQTPSHQVTQMGQEVILRCVPISNHLYFYWYRQILGQKVEFLVSFYNNEISEKSEIFDDQFSVERPDGSNFTLKIRSTKLEDSAMYFCASQEEGLGNQPQHFGDGTRLSIL.

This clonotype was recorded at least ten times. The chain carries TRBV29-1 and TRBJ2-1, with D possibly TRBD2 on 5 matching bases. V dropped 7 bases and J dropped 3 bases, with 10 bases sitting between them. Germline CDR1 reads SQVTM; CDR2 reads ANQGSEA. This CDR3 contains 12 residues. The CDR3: CSAGDYYNEQFF. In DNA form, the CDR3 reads TGCAGCGCCGGCGACTACTACAATGAGCAGTTCTTC.

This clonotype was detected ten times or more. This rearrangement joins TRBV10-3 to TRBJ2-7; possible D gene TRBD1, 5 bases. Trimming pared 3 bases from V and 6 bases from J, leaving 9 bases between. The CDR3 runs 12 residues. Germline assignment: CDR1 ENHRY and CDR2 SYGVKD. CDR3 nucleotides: TGTGCCATCAGTGAATGGGGCGGCGAGCAGTACTTC. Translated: CAISEWGGEQYF.

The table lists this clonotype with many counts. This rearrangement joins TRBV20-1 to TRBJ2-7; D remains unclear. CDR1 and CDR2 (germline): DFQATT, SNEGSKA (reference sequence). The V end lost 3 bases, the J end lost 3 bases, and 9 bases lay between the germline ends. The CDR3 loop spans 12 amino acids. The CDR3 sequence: CSASSVFYEQYF. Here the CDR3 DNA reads TGCAGTGCTAGTTCGGTATTCTACGAGCAGTACTTC.

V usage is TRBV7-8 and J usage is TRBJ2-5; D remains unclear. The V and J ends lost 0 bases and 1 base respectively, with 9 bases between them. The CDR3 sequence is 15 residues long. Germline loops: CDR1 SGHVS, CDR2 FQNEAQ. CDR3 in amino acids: CASSLAGWGQETQYF. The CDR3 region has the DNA TGTGCCAGCAGCTTAGCGGGCTGGGGCCAAGAGACCCAGTACTTC.

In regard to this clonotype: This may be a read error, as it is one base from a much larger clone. CDR3: CASRIPDGLYNEQLF. The CDR3 nucleotides are TGTGCCAGCCGCATCCCGGACGGATTATACAATGAGCAGCTCTTC. The chain combines TRBV7-2 with TRBJ2-1; D is unclear. This CDR3 region has 15 residues. The germline V gene has CDR1 SGHTA and CDR2 FQGNSA.

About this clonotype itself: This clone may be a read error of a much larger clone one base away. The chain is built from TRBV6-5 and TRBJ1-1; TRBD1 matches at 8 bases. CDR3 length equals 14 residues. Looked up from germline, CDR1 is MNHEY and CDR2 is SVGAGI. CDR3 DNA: TGTGCCAGCAGTCGGGGACAGGCGAGAACTGAAGCTATCTTT. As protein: CASSRGQARTEAIF.

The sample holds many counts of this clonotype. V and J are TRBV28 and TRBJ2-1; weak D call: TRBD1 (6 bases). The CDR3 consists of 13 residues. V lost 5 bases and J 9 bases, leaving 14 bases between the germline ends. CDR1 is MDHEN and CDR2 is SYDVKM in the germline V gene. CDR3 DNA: TGTGCCAGCAGTGCCGGGACATCAACTGAGCAGTTCTTC. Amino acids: CASSAGTSTEQFF.

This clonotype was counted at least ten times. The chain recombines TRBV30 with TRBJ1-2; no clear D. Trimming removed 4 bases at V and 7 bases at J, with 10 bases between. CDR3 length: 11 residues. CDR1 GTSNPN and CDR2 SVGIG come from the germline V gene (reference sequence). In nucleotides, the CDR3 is TGTGCCTGGACCAGGCTGACTGGCTACACCTTC. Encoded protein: CAWTRLTGYTF.

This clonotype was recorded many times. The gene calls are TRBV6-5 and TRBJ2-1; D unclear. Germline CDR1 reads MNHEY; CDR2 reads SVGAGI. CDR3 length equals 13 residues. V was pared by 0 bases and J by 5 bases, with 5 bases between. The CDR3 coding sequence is TGTGCCAGCAGTTACTCCAGAAACAATGAGCAGTTCTTC. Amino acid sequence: CASSYSRNNEQFF.

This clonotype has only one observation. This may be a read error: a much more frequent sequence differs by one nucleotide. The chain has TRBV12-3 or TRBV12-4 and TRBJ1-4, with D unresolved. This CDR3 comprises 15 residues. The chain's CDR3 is CASSNRFATNGKLFF. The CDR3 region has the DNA TGTGCCAGCAGTAACCGGTTCGCAACTAATGGAAAACTGTTTTTT.

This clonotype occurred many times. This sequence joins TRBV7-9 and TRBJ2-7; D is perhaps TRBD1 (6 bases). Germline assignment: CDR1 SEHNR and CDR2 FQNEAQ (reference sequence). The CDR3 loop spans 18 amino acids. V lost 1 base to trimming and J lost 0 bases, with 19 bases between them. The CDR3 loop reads CASSLGRGRYSTSYEQYF. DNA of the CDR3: TGTGCCAGCAGCTTAGGCAGGGGTCGGTACTCCACCTCCTACGAGCAGTACTTC.

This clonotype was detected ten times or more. CDR3 amino acids: CASSKVGSGELFF. The CDR3 bases are TGTGCCAGCAGTAAAGTGGGTTCCGGGGAGCTGTTTTTT. The chain is built from TRBV2 and TRBJ2-2; D uncertain. The V and J ends lost 5 bases and 6 bases respectively, with 10 bases between them. CDR1 is SNHLY and CDR2 is FYNNEI in the germline V gene. The CDR3 totals 13 residues. Supplemented by reference TRBV2 and TRBJ2-2, the full variable domain reads EPEVTQTPSHQVTQMGQEVILRCVPISNHLYFYWYRQILGQKVEFLVSFYNNEISEKSEIFDDQFSVERPDGSNFTLKIRSTKLEDSAMYFCASSKVGSGELFFGEGSRLTVL.

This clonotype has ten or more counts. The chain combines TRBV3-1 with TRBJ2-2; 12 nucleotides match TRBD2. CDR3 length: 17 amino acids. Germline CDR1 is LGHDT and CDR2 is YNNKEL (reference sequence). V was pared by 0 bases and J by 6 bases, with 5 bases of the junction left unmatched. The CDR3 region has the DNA TGTGCCAGCAGCCAAGAGATACTAGCGGGAGGTCCCGGGGAGCTGTTTTTT. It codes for CASSQEILAGGPGELFF.

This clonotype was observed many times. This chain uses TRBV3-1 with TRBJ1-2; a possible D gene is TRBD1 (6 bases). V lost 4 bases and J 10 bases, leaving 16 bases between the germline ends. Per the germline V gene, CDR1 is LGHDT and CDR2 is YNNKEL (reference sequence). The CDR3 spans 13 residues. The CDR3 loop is CASSPLGANDYTF. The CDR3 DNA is TGTGCCAGCAGCCCCCTGGGGGCTAATGACTACACCTTC.

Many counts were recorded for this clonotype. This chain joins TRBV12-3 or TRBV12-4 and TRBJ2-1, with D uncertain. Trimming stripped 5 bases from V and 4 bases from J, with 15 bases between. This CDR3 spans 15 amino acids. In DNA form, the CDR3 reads TGTGCCAGCAGTCCCAACATAGCCGGGTACAATGAGCAGTTCTTC. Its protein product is CASSPNIAGYNEQFF.

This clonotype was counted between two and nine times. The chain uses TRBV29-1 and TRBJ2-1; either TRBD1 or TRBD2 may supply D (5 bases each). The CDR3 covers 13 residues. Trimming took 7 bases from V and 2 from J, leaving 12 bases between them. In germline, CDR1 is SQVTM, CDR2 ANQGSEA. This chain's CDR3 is CSGVGETYNEQFF. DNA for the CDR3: TGCAGCGGGGTGGGGGAAACCTACAATGAGCAGTTCTTC.

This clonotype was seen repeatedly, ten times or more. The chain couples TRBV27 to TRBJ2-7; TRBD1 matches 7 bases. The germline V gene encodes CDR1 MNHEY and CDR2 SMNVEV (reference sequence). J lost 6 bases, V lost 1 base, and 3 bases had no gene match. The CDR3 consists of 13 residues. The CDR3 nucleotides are TGTGCCAGCAGTTTATTACAGGGGATCGAGCAGTACTTC. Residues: CASSLLQGIEQYF.

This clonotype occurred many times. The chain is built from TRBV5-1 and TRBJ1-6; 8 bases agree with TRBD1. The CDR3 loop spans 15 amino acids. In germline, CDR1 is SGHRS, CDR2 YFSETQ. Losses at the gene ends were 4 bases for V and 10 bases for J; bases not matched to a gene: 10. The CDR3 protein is CASSLETGTGSPLHF. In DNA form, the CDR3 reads TGCGCCAGCAGCCTGGAAACCGGGACAGGATCACCCCTCCACTTT.

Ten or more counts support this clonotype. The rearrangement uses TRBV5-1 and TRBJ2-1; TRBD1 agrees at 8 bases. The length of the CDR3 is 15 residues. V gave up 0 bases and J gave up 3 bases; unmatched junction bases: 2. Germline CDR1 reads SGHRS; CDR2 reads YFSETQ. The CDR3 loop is CASSLAGGDYNEQFF. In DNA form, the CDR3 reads TGCGCCAGCAGCTTGGCAGGGGGCGACTACAATGAGCAGTTCTTC.